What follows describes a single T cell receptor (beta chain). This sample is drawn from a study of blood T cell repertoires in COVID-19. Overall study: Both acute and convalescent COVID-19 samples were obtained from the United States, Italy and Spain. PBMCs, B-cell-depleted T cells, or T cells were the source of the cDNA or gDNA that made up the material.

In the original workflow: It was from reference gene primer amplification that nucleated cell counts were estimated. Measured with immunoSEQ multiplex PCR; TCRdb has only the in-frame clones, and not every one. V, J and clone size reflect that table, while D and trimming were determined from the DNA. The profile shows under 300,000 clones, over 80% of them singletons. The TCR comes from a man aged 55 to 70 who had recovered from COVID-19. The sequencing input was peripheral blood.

The CDR3 DNA is TGTGCCAGCAGCACTCCCGGGACTAGCGTAGCCACCCTTTACAATGAGCAGTTCTTC. This encodes CASSTPGTSVATLYNEQFF. The chain carries TRBV6-2 or TRBV6-3 and TRBJ2-1, with 10 bases fitting TRBD2. The germline V gene encodes CDR1 MNHEY and CDR2 SVGEGT. V lost 6 bases, J lost 4 bases, and 18 bases stayed unmatched. The CDR3 is 19 residues long.